These T cell receptor beta chains were read from a single sample in a study of identical twins. TCRdb passed the 5' RACE reads through MiXCR, listing each CDR3 protein once. This sample carries hundreds of thousands of distinct CDR3 sequences, roughly 9.8% of them seen once, and the ten largest clones take 7% to 8.5%. The sample was also reused in another study, on yellow fever vaccine responses in identical twins.

Material: CD8+ T cells sorted from blood. The receptors were sampled from a woman under 30 in good health. Each CDR3 is given with its conserved first and last residue. The order of the fields is D gene, V gene, clone size, J gene, CDR3 protein, CDR3 DNA. The D gene is left open where the match is weak. The size of a clone is reported for some rows only, either as once, few or many, or as a class for expanded clones.

d_gene: TRBD2; v_gene: TRBV3-1; abundance: .; j_gene: TRBJ2-1; CDR3aa: CASSQEGLAGGNNEQFF; CDR3nt: TGTGCCAGCAGCCAAGAAGGGCTAGCGGGGGGAAACAATGAGCAGTTCTTC
d_gene: TRBD2; v_gene: TRBV29-1; abundance: many; j_gene: TRBJ2-1; CDR3aa: CSVEDSSGRGGIYNEQFF; CDR3nt: TGCAGCGTTGAAGACTCTAGCGGGAGAGGGGGCATTTACAATGAGCAGTTCTTC
d_gene: .; v_gene: TRBV28; abundance: many; j_gene: TRBJ2-7; CDR3aa: CASSLVSLRVSSYEQYF; CDR3nt: TGTGCCAGCAGTTTAGTCTCCCTGCGGGTTAGCTCCTACGAGCAGTACTTC
d_gene: .; v_gene: TRBV9; abundance: .; j_gene: TRBJ2-1; CDR3aa: CASTPPRGGNEQFF; CDR3nt: TGTGCCAGCACCCCCCCCCGGGGTGGCAATGAGCAGTTCTTC
d_gene: .; v_gene: TRBV21-1; abundance: .; j_gene: TRBJ1-5; CDR3aa: CASSKSGRASNQPQHF; CDR3nt: TGTGCCAGCAGCAAATCCGGCAGGGCGAGCAATCAGCCCCAGCATTTT
d_gene: TRBD2; v_gene: TRBV7-8; abundance: few; j_gene: TRBJ2-1; CDR3aa: CASSIGLAGGRTNEQFF; CDR3nt: TGTGCCAGCAGTATAGGACTAGCGGGGGGTAGGACGAATGAGCAGTTCTTC
d_gene: .; v_gene: TRBV7-9; abundance: .; j_gene: TRBJ1-6; CDR3aa: CASSPSLNSPLHF; CDR3nt: TGTGCCAGCAGTCCATCACTAAATTCACCCCTCCACTTT
d_gene: TRBD1; v_gene: TRBV30; abundance: .; j_gene: TRBJ2-1; CDR3aa: CAWSPPDREYNEQFF; CDR3nt: TGTGCCTGGAGCCCTCCTGACAGGGAGTACAATGAGCAGTTCTTC
d_gene: .; v_gene: TRBV7-9; abundance: many; j_gene: TRBJ2-1; CDR3aa: CASSPSGERFYNEQFF; CDR3nt: TGTGCCAGCAGCCCCTCGGGGGAGCGGTTCTACAATGAGCAGTTCTTC
d_gene: TRBD1; v_gene: TRBV20-1; abundance: many; j_gene: TRBJ2-7; CDR3aa: CSAYGTGISYEQYF; CDR3nt: TGCAGTGCTTACGGGACAGGGATCTCCTACGAGCAGTACTTC
d_gene: .; v_gene: TRBV29-1; abundance: .; j_gene: TRBJ2-1; CDR3aa: CSVVPGNEQFF; CDR3nt: TGCAGCGTTGTCCCGGGGAATGAGCAGTTCTTC
d_gene: TRBD2; v_gene: TRBV29-1; abundance: many; j_gene: TRBJ2-7; CDR3aa: CSVRGGFERGLYEQYF; CDR3nt: TGCAGCGTCCGAGGAGGTTTCGAGCGGGGGCTCTACGAGCAGTACTTC
d_gene: TRBD1; v_gene: TRBV4-3; abundance: .; j_gene: TRBJ2-7; CDR3aa: CASSLDREYFYEQYF; CDR3nt: TGCGCCAGCTCCTTAGACAGGGAATATTTCTACGAGCAGTACTTC
d_gene: TRBD2; v_gene: TRBV7-6; abundance: .; j_gene: TRBJ2-7; CDR3aa: CASSRLAGVGQYF; CDR3nt: TGTGCCAGCAGCAGACTAGCGGGAGTGGGGCAGTACTTC
d_gene: .; v_gene: TRBV5-1; abundance: .; j_gene: TRBJ2-7; CDR3aa: CASSLDGTYSYEQYF; CDR3nt: TGCGCCAGCAGCTTGGATGGCACTTACTCCTACGAGCAGTACTTC
d_gene: .; v_gene: TRBV5-4; abundance: .; j_gene: TRBJ2-2; CDR3aa: CAISPGLGGELFF; CDR3nt: TGTGCCATCAGCCCCGGACTCGGCGGGGAGCTGTTTTTT
d_gene: .; v_gene: TRBV28; abundance: many; j_gene: TRBJ2-5; CDR3aa: CASSSEYQETQYF; CDR3nt: TGTGCCAGCAGTTCAGAATACCAAGAGACCCAGTACTTC
d_gene: TRBD2; v_gene: TRBV12-3/TRBV12-4; abundance: few; j_gene: TRBJ2-1; CDR3aa: CASSLRAGGHNEQFF; CDR3nt: TGTGCCAGCAGTTTAAGGGCGGGAGGGCACAATGAGCAGTTCTTC
d_gene: .; v_gene: TRBV7-9; abundance: few; j_gene: TRBJ2-1; CDR3aa: CASSSPLYNEQFF; CDR3nt: TGTGCCAGCAGCTCCCCGTTATACAATGAGCAGTTCTTC
d_gene: TRBD1; v_gene: TRBV4-3; abundance: many; j_gene: TRBJ2-7; CDR3aa: CASSQDRGPLSYEQYF; CDR3nt: TGCGCCAGCAGCCAAGATAGGGGGCCCCTCTCCTACGAGCAGTACTTC
d_gene: TRBD2; v_gene: TRBV7-7; abundance: many; j_gene: TRBJ2-1; CDR3aa: CASSIFGGDEQFF; CDR3nt: TGTGCTAGCAGCATATTCGGGGGGGATGAGCAGTTCTTC
d_gene: .; v_gene: TRBV4-2; abundance: .; j_gene: TRBJ2-1; CDR3aa: CASSPGPSCSLGNEQFF; CDR3nt: TGTGCCAGCAGCCCCGGGCCCAGCTGCTCCCTAGGGAATGAGCAGTTCTTC
d_gene: .; v_gene: TRBV30; abundance: few; j_gene: TRBJ1-2; CDR3aa: CAWSLVGADGYTF; CDR3nt: TGTGCCTGGAGTCTGGTGGGGGCTGATGGCTACACCTTC
d_gene: .; v_gene: TRBV5-6; abundance: .; j_gene: TRBJ2-2; CDR3aa: CASSLVSTYTGELFF; CDR3nt: TGTGCCAGCAGCTTGGTCTCCACGTACACCGGGGAGCTGTTTTTT
d_gene: .; v_gene: TRBV3-1; abundance: many; j_gene: TRBJ2-7; CDR3aa: CASSNPSPGLPYEQYF; CDR3nt: TGTGCCAGCAGCAACCCTTCTCCTGGGTTGCCCTACGAGCAGTACTTC
d_gene: TRBD1; v_gene: TRBV12-3/TRBV12-4; abundance: few; j_gene: TRBJ2-2; CDR3aa: CASGETRGLWTGELFF; CDR3nt: TGTGCCAGCGGCGAGACCAGGGGGCTTTGGACCGGGGAGCTGTTTTTT
d_gene: TRBD2; v_gene: TRBV10-2; abundance: .; j_gene: TRBJ2-7; CDR3aa: CASSESWDYTYEQYF; CDR3nt: TGCGCCAGCAGTGAGTCGTGGGACTATACCTACGAGCAGTACTTC
d_gene: .; v_gene: TRBV7-2; abundance: few; j_gene: TRBJ2-7; CDR3aa: CASSFDSTYEQYF; CDR3nt: TGTGCCAGCAGCTTCGATTCGACCTACGAGCAGTACTTC
d_gene: .; v_gene: TRBV7-9; abundance: .; j_gene: TRBJ1-2; CDR3aa: CASSLAHEDGYTF; CDR3nt: TGTGCCAGCAGCTTAGCCCACGAGGATGGCTACACCTTC
d_gene: .; v_gene: TRBV4-3; abundance: .; j_gene: TRBJ2-1; CDR3aa: CASSQEIGLAYNEQFF; CDR3nt: TGCGCCAGCAGCCAAGAAATCGGCCTAGCCTACAATGAGCAGTTCTTC
d_gene: .; v_gene: TRBV10-3; abundance: few; j_gene: TRBJ2-7; CDR3aa: CAIRQARDGTYEQYF; CDR3nt: TGTGCCATCAGACAAGCCCGGGACGGAACCTACGAGCAGTACTTC
d_gene: .; v_gene: TRBV7-9; abundance: .; j_gene: TRBJ1-1; CDR3aa: CASSSGEGWAEAFF; CDR3nt: TGTGCCAGCAGCTCAGGGGAGGGATGGGCTGAAGCTTTCTTT